This entry lists 10 T cell receptor beta chains sequenced from one sample in a study of blood T cell repertoires in COVID-19. Sequencing used immunoSEQ multiplex PCR; TCRdb keeps in-frame clones, though not all of them. The sample has roughly 230,000 clones; 88% are singletons. The sequenced sample was peripheral blood. The source of these receptors is a man aged 70 or older with acute or convalescent COVID-19.

The V gene is TRBV5-1, the J gene TRBJ2-1, with 9 nucleotides matching TRBD2. V lost 7 bases to trimming and J lost 7 bases; unmatched junction nucleotides: 15. The CDR3 runs 16 residues. Germline V gene data show CDR1 as SGHRS and CDR2 as YFSETQ. The CDR3 protein is CASAERAGGPGNEQFF. As DNA, the CDR3 is TGCGCCAGCGCCGAAAGAGCGGGAGGCCCAGGGAATGAGCAGTTCTTC.

The J gene is TRBJ2-7, the V gene TRBV13; TRBD1 matches at 8 bases. The CDR3 has 14 residues. Per the germline V gene, CDR1 is PRHDT and CDR2 is FYEKMQ (reference sequence). The V segment lost 2 bases and the J segment 3 bases; nucleotides outside the gene matches: 3. CDR3 region: CASSLRQGNYEQYF. The CDR3 DNA follows: TGTGCCAGCAGCTTACGACAGGGGAACTACGAGCAGTACTTC.

A few counts support this clone. The chain couples TRBV29-1 to TRBJ1-5; the D gene is possibly TRBD1 (5 bases). CDR1 is SQVTM, CDR2 ANQGSEA, per germline. V was cut by 4 bases and J by 7 bases, with 14 bases left in between. The CDR3 spans 13 residues. The CDR3 DNA reads TGCAGCGTTGGATGGGGGGTAGGCCAGCCCCAGCATTTT. This translates into CSVGWGVGQPQHF.

The rearrangement uses TRBV7-9 and TRBJ2-7, with D perhaps TRBD1 (5 bases). Trimming pared 6 bases from V and 3 bases from J, leaving 9 bases between. Germline-derived CDR1 and CDR2 are SEHNR and FQNEAQ (reference sequence). This CDR3 is built from 12 residues. The CDR3 coding sequence is TGTGCCAGCAGTGATCAGGGCTACGAGCAGTACTTC. Its protein product is CASSDQGYEQYF.

J is TRBJ2-1 and V is TRBV10-3, with D perhaps matching TRBD2 (5 bases). The CDR3 runs to 14 residues. The V end was cut by 7 bases, the J end by 3 bases, with 13 bases between. CDR1 and CDR2 from the germline V gene are ENHRY and SYGVKD. The CDR3 bases are TGTGCCATCAAAGGGCTAGCAAACTACAATGAGCAGTTCTTC. Its translation is CAIKGLANYNEQFF.

The chain links TRBV11-2 to TRBJ2-7, with D possibly TRBD1 on 6 matching bases. Germline CDR1 and CDR2: SGHAT and FQNNGV. With 5 bases removed from V and 2 bases from J, the gap between germline ends came to 16 bases. The CDR3 loop spans 15 amino acids. This CDR3 reads CASSLRQGPTYEQYF. CDR3 bases: TGTGCCAGCAGCCTCCGTCAGGGGCCCACCTACGAGCAGTACTTC. The full variable domain, its missing parts supplied by reference TRBV11-2 and TRBJ2-7, is EAGVAQSPRYKIIEKRQSVAFWCNPISGHATLYWYQQILGQGPKLLIQFQNNGVVDDSQLPKDRFSAERLKGVDSTLKIQPAKLEDSAVYLCASSLRQGPTYEQYFGPGTRLTVT.

This clone came up many times. The chain carries TRBV3-1 (or the pseudogene TRBV3-2) and TRBJ2-2; 10 bases are shared with TRBD2. Germline V CDR1 and CDR2: LGHDT, YNNKEL (reference sequence). The junction had 6 bases not matched to a gene; V was cut back by 4 bases and J by 4 bases. This CDR3 spans 16 amino acids. The CDR3 nucleotides read TGTGCCAGCAGCCCTCGGACTAGCGGAGGCACCGGGGAGCTGTTTTTT. It translates to CASSPRTSGGTGELFF.

The gene calls are TRBV6-5 and TRBJ2-7, with TRBD2 identical over 9 bases. V was pared by 6 bases and J by 4 bases, with 7 bases of the junction left unmatched. Germline assignment: CDR1 MNHEY and CDR2 SVGAGI. The CDR3 has 14 residues. CDR3 residues: CASRESGRPYEQYF. The CDR3 region has the DNA TGTGCCAGCAGGGAGAGCGGGAGGCCATACGAGCAGTACTTC.

The chain recombines TRBV5-1 with TRBJ2-7; D is unresolved. V dropped 4 bases and J dropped 0 bases, with 5 bases sitting between them. Germline lookup yields CDR1 SGHRS and CDR2 YFSETQ. The CDR3 sequence is 12 residues long. This chain's CDR3 is CASSVSSYEQYF. The CDR3 DNA reads TGCGCCAGCAGCGTTAGCTCCTACGAGCAGTACTTC.

This clone occurred a few times. V gene TRBV7-9 combines with J gene TRBJ2-7; D is perhaps TRBD1 (7 bases). Germline CDR1 is SEHNR and CDR2 is FQNEAQ (reference sequence). V was clipped by 4 bases and J by 2 bases, with 21 bases between them. The CDR3 extends over 17 amino acids. CDR3 DNA sequence: TGTGCCAGCAGCTCCACAACGACAGGGAGGAGGCCCTACGAGCAGTACTTC. It translates to CASSSTTTGRRPYEQYF.